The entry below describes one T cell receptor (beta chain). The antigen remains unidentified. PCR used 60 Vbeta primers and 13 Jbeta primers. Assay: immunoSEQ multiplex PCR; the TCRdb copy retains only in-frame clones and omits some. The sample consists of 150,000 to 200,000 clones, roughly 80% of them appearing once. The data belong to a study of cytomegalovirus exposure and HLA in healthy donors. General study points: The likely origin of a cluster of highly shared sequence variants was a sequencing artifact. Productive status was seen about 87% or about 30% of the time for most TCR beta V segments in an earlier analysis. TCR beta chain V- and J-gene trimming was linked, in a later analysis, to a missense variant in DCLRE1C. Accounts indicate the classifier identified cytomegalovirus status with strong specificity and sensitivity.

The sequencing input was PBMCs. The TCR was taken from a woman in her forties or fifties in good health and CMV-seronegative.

The CDR3 here is CASRSRRGDSGNTIYF. DNA of the CDR3: TGTGCCAGCAGAAGCCGACGGGGGGACTCTGGAAACACCATATATTTT. This sequence joins TRBV27 and TRBJ1-3, with D perhaps TRBD1 (5 bases). This CDR3 has 16 residues. The V gene's germline CDR1 is MNHEY and CDR2 SMNVEV (reference sequence). V lost 6 bases and J lost 0, with 15 bases in between.